This is a list of T cell receptor beta chains from one sample in a study of T cell responses to AZD1222 COVID-19 vaccine. The protocol was immunoSEQ multiplex PCR, while the TCRdb copy is restricted to in-frame clones and leaves out a portion. The repertoire holds about 130,000 clones, over 65% seen once, with over 3.5% in the top ten. The material sequenced was peripheral blood, taken on day 0 of AZD1222 vaccination. All receptors derive from an adult in good health. Each CDR3 is given with its conserved first and last residue. The order of the fields is J gene, clone size, V gene, D gene, CDR3 protein, CDR3 DNA. The D gene is left open where the match is weak. Size values are once, few and many counts, or a class for expanded clones, and some rows have none.

TRBJ1-1,few,TRBV21-1,.,CASPSTYTEAFF,TGTGCCAGCCCTAGCACTTACACTGAAGCTTTCTTT
TRBJ1-2,.,TRBV28,.,CASSLLGNYGYTF,TGTGCCAGCAGTCTCCTGGGGAACTATGGCTACACCTTC
TRBJ2-2,few,TRBV5-4,.,CASIAGPVSNTGELFF,TGTGCCAGCATCGCAGGGCCGGTTTCGAACACCGGGGAGCTGTTTTTT
TRBJ1-6,many,TRBV27,TRBD1,CASSPLQGYLTLHF,TGTGCCAGCAGTCCTTTACAGGGGTATTTGACCCTCCACTTT
TRBJ1-3,few,TRBV6-1,.,CASSEARTVNTIYF,TGTGCCAGCAGTGAAGCCCGGACAGTAAACACCATATATTTT
TRBJ1-2,.,TRBV28,.,CASSVQGSGYGYTF,TGTGCCAGCAGTGTACAGGGATCCGGCTATGGCTACACCTTC
TRBJ2-7,.,TRBV7-8,TRBD1,CASSLRQGGEQYF,TGTGCCAGCAGCTTGAGACAGGGTGGCGAGCAGTACTTC
TRBJ1-2,.,TRBV5-4,.,CASSNTGIDTF,TGTGCCAGCAGCAATACAGGTATCGACACCTTC
TRBJ1-2,.,TRBV7-2,.,CASSLDQGGSYTF,TGTGCCAGCAGCTTAGATCAGGGAGGCAGCTACACCTTC
TRBJ1-5,.,TRBV28,TRBD1,CASSLQGANQPQHF,TGTGCCAGCAGCCTACAGGGGGCTAATCAGCCCCAGCATTTT
TRBJ1-5,.,TRBV5-1,TRBD1,CASSLEGDRNQPQHF,TGCGCCAGCAGCTTGGAGGGGGACAGAAATCAGCCCCAGCATTTT
TRBJ1-4,.,TRBV30,TRBD1,CAWMGTGGEKLFF,TGTGCCTGGATGGGGACAGGGGGCGAGAAACTGTTTTTT
TRBJ1-1,.,TRBV7-8,.,CASSPVHTEAFF,TGTGCCAGCAGCCCCGTGCATACTGAAGCTTTCTTT
TRBJ1-1,.,TRBV5-4,.,CASSLAGGWNTEAFF,TGTGCCAGCAGCTTGGCGGGGGGGTGGAACACTGAAGCTTTCTTT
TRBJ1-2,.,TRBV12-3/TRBV12-4,TRBD1,CASSFGTGAGYTF,TGTGCCAGCAGTTTTGGGACAGGGGCTGGCTACACCTTC
TRBJ1-1,.,TRBV5-1,.,CASSSSLNREATEAFF,TGCGCCAGCAGCTCCTCTCTAAATCGCGAGGCCACTGAAGCTTTCTTT
TRBJ1-6,once,TRBV10-3,TRBD1,CAISPRQGINSPLHF,TGTGCCATCAGTCCTAGACAGGGTATCAATTCACCCCTCCACTTT
TRBJ1-6,.,TRBV5-1,.,CASSLVGLNSPLHF,TGCGCCAGCAGCTTGGTAGGGTTGAATTCACCCCTCCACTTT
TRBJ1-4,.,TRBV16,TRBD1,CASSQFRPGQGAEKLFF,TGTGCCAGCAGCCAATTCCGCCCGGGACAGGGGGCTGAAAAACTGTTTTTT
TRBJ2-2,.,TRBV7-7,.,CASSLGANPNTGELFF,TGTGCCAGCAGCCTAGGGGCAAACCCGAACACCGGGGAGCTGTTTTTT
TRBJ1-1,.,TRBV19,TRBD1,CASSTDRVTEAFF,TGTGCCAGTAGTACGGACAGGGTCACTGAAGCTTTCTTT
TRBJ1-6,.,TRBV30,TRBD1,CAWSPGTENSPLHF,TGTGCCTGGAGTCCCGGGACAGAGAATTCACCCCTCCACTTT
TRBJ1-3,.,TRBV5-1,.,CASSLGESSGNTIYF,TGCGCCAGCAGCTTGGGGGAAAGCTCTGGAAACACCATATATTTT
TRBJ2-7,.,TRBV9,.,CASSVDGTYEQYF,TGTGCCAGCAGCGTAGACGGAACCTACGAGCAGTACTTC
TRBJ1-4,.,TRBV5-1,TRBD1,CASRAGTVNEKLFF,TGCGCCAGCAGAGCCGGGACAGTAAATGAAAAACTGTTTTTT
TRBJ1-1,.,TRBV6-1,.,CASSELNAGHTEAFF,TGTGCCAGCAGTGAATTGAACGCGGGGCACACTGAAGCTTTCTTT
TRBJ1-2,once,TRBV7-3,.,CASSLAGEHGYTF,TGTGCCAGCAGCTTGGCAGGGGAGCATGGCTACACCTTC
TRBJ1-2,.,TRBV7-9,.,CASSLGVLGYGYTF,TGTGCCAGCAGCTTGGGGGTCCTAGGCTATGGCTACACCTTC
TRBJ1-5,.,TRBV5-4,.,CASSLAATGPQHF,TGTGCCAGCAGCTTGGCCGCAACAGGGCCCCAGCATTTT
TRBJ1-4,.,TRBV19,TRBD1,CASVKQGAFVEKLFF,TGTGCCAGTGTCAAACAGGGGGCGTTCGTGGAAAAACTGTTTTTT
TRBJ1-4,.,TRBV6-5,.,CASRLRESVEKLFF,TGTGCCAGCAGGCTCCGGGAGTCAGTCGAAAAACTGTTTTTT
TRBJ2-7,.,TRBV5-1,TRBD2,CASSAGGGSSYEQYF,TGCGCCAGCAGCGCGGGGGGTGGGAGCTCCTACGAGCAGTACTTC
TRBJ2-1,.,TRBV5-1,TRBD2,CASSLDPSGYNEQFF,TGCGCCAGCAGCTTGGATCCTAGCGGTTACAATGAGCAGTTCTTC
TRBJ1-2,.,TRBV19,.,CASDPYGYTF,TGTGCCAGTGACCCCTATGGCTACACCTTC
TRBJ2-7,.,TRBV5-1,.,CASSQVGVDDEQYF,TGCGCCAGCAGCCAGGTGGGGGTAGATGACGAGCAGTACTTC
TRBJ1-5,.,TRBV28,TRBD1,CASSLKDTGAWMPQHF,TGTGCCAGCAGTTTAAAAGATACAGGGGCTTGGATGCCCCAGCATTTT
TRBJ1-5,.,TRBV6-2/TRBV6-3,.,CASSYSRSGGNQPQHF,TGTGCCAGCAGTTACTCGCGCTCGGGGGGTAATCAGCCCCAGCATTTT
TRBJ2-7,.,TRBV28,.,CASSFLTGTYEQYF,TGTGCCAGCAGTTTTTTGACAGGTACCTACGAGCAGTACTTC
TRBJ1-5,.,TRBV5-6,.,CASSLGLYSNQPQHF,TGTGCCAGCAGCTTAGGACTGTATAGCAATCAGCCCCAGCATTTT
TRBJ1-6,.,TRBV18,.,CASSPQNSNSPLHF,TGTGCCAGCTCACCACAGAACTCAAATTCACCCCTCCACTTT
TRBJ1-2,.,TRBV5-1,.,CASSFKNYGYTF,TGCGCCAGCAGCTTTAAGAACTATGGCTACACCTTC
TRBJ1-1,.,TRBV7-3,.,CASSLKGGLGTEAFF,TGTGCCAGCAGCTTAAAAGGGGGTCTGGGTACTGAAGCTTTCTTT